The TCR beta chain described here comes from a study of blood T cell repertoires in COVID-19. This clone appeared once. This CDR3 is built from 16 residues. V lost 2 bases and J 2 bases, leaving 15 bases between the germline ends. Germline values: CDR1 MNHEY, CDR2 SVGEGT. TCRdb keeps only in-frame clones here, not all; method: immunoSEQ multiplex PCR. Among around 160,000 clones listed, around 84% were seen once. The cohort comprised adults aged roughly 18 to 95 years residing in about two dozen US areas. This receptor was taken from a woman aged 45-65 years who had been exposed to COVID-19. The gene calls are TRBV6-2 or TRBV6-3 and TRBJ1-2, with TRBD1 as a possible D gene (6 bases). The sequenced sample was PBMCs or T cells enriched from blood (not recorded which). In DNA form, the CDR3 reads TGTGCCAGCAGTTACCAAGACAGGAGCAGAAACTATGGCTACACCTTC. This translates into CASSYQDRSRNYGYTF.